This T cell receptor beta chain was observed in a study of blood T cell repertoires in COVID-19. Study-wide background: Acute and convalescent COVID-19 specimens originated in the United States, Italy and Spain. T cells, B-cell-depleted T cells, or PBMCs provided the cDNA or gDNA that served as material.

With V trimmed by 1 base and J by 9 bases, 9 bases remained unmatched. CDR3 length: 16 residues. The V gene's germline CDR1 is SGHVS and CDR2 FNYEAQ. In the original analysis: Reference gene primer amplification gave nucleated cell count estimates. Generated by immunoSEQ multiplex PCR, the TCRdb table keeps only in-frame clones and is missing some. The V and J calls and clone size come from that table; D and trimming were worked out from the DNA. The repertoire holds about 65,000 clones, about nine tenths seen once, with around 1.3% in the top ten. This clonotype originated in a man aged 60 to 69 with acute or convalescent COVID-19. Sequenced input: peripheral blood. This chain links TRBV7-6 with TRBJ2-6; 7 bases line up with TRBD2. Written as DNA, the CDR3 is TGTGCCAGCAGCTTAGGGGTCGCGGGGGTTGGCAACGTCCTGACTTTC. Protein: CASSLGVAGVGNVLTF.